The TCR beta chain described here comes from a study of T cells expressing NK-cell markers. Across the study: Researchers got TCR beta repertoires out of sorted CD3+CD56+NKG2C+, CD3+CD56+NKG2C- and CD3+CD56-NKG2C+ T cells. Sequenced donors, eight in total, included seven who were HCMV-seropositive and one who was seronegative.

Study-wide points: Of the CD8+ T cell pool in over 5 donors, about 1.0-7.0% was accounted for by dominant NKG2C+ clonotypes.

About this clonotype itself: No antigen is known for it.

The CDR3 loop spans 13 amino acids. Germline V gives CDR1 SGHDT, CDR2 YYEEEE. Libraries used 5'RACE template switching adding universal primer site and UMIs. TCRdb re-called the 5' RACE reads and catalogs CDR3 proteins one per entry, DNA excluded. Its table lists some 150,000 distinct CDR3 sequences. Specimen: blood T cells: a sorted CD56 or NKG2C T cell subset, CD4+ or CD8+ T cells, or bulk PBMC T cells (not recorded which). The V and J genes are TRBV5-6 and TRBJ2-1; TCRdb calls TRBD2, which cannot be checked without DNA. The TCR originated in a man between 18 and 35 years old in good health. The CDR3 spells CASSSGTYDEQFF.